This TCR beta chain is from a study of blood T cell repertoires in COVID-19. Study background: PBMCs, B-cell-depleted T cells, or T cells were the source of the cDNA or gDNA that made up the material.

The CDR3 totals 14 residues. The germline CDR1 and CDR2 sequences are SGHRS and YFSETQ. The V end was cut by 4 bases, the J end by 2 bases, with 10 bases between. Assay used: immunoSEQ multiplex PCR; TCRdb lists only in-frame clones, some missing. Among 50,000 to 65,000 clones, roughly 88% were seen once, and the ten largest hold roughly 4%. This receptor was taken from a man between 45 and 60 years old with active COVID-19. The V call is TRBV5-1, the J call TRBJ1-3; perhaps TRBD1 as D (5 bases). Specimen: peripheral blood. The chain's CDR3 is CASSPGGAGNTIYF. In DNA form, the CDR3 reads TGCGCCAGCAGCCCGGGGGGGGCTGGAAACACCATATATTTT.